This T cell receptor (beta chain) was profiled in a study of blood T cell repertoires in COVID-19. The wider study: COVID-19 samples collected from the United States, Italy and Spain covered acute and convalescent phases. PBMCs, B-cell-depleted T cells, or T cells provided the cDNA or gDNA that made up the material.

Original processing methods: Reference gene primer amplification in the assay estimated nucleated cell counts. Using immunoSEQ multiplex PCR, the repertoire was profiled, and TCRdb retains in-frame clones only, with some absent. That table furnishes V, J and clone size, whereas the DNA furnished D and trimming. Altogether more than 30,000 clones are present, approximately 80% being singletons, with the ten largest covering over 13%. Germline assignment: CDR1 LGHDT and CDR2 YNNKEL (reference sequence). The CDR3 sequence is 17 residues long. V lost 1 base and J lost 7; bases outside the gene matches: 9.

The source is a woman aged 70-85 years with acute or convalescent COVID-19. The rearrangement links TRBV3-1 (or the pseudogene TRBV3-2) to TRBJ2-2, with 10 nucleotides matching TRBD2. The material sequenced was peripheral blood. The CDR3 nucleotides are TGTGCCAGCAGCCAAGGCAGCGGGAGGGCCGGGTTCGGGGAGCTGTTTTTT. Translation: CASSQGSGRAGFGELFF.